The T cell receptor beta chain under discussion was sequenced for a study of T cell responses to AZD1222 COVID-19 vaccine. Only in-frame clones appear in the TCRdb table, and some are missing; sequencing was by immunoSEQ multiplex PCR. The sample holds about 150,000 clones; about nine tenths are singletons and the top ten take roughly 7%. After removal of 6 bases from V and 0 bases from J, the junction contained 2 bases not matched to a gene. CDR1 is LNHDA, CDR2 SQIVND, per germline (reference sequence). The CDR3 length is 14 residues. Sequencing used peripheral blood, obtained after recovery from COVID-19. The receptor's source is an adult who had recovered from COVID-19. V and J are TRBV19 and TRBJ1-3; TRBD1 matches at 7 bases. The CDR3 DNA sequence: TGTGCCAGTAGGAGGGACAGCTCTGGAAACACCATATATTTT. Protein sequence: CASRRDSSGNTIYF.